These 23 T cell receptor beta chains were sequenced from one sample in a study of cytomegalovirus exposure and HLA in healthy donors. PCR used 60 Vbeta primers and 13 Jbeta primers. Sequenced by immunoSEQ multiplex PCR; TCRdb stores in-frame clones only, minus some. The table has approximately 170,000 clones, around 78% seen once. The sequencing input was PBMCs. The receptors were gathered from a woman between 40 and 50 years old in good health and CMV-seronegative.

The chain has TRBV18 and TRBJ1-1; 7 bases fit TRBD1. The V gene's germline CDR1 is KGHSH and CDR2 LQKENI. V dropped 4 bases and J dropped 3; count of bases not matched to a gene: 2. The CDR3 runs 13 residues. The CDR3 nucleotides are TGTGCCAGCTCACAGGGGGCGGACACTGAAGCTTTCTTT. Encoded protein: CASSQGADTEAFF.

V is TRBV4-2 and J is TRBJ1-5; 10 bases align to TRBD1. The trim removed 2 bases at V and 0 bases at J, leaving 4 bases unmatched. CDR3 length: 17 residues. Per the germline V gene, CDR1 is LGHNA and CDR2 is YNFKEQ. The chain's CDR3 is CASSQTRTGGSNQPQHF. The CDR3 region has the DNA TGTGCCAGCAGCCAAACCCGGACAGGGGGTAGCAATCAGCCCCAGCATTTT.

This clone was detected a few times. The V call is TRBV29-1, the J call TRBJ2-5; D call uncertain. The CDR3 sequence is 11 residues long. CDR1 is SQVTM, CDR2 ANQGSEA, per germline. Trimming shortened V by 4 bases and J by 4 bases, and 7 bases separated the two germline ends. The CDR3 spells CSVGHGETQYF. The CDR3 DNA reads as TGCAGCGTTGGACATGGAGAGACCCAGTACTTC.

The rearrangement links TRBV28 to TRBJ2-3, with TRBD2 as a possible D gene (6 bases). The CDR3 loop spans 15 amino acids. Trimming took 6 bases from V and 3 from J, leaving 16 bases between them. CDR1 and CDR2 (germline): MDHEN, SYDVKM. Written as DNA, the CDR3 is TGTGCCAGCAGGGAGGGGACTGGGCAAACAGATACGCAGTATTTT. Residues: CASREGTGQTDTQYF.

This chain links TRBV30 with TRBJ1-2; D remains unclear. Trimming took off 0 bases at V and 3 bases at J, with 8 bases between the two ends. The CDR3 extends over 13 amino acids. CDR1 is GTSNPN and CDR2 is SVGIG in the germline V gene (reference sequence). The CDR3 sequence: CAWSVRTDYGYTF. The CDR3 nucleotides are TGTGCCTGGAGTGTACGCACGGACTATGGCTACACCTTC.

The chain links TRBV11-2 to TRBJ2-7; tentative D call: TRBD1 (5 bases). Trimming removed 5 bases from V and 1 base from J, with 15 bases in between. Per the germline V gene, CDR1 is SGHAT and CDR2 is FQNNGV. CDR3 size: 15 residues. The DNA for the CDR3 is TGTGCCAGCAGCCCACAGGTCGGTGGTTCCTACGAGCAGTACTTC. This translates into CASSPQVGGSYEQYF.

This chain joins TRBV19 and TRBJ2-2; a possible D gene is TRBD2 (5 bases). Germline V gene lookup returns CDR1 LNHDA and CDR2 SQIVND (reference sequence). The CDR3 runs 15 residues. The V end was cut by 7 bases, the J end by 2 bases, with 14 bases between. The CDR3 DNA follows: TGTGCCAGTAAAGCGGCGGGTTCTAACACCGGGGAGCTGTTTTTT. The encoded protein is CASKAAGSNTGELFF. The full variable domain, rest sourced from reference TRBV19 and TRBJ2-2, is DGGITQSPKYLFRKEGQNVTLSCEQNLNHDAMYWYRQDPGQGLRLIYYSQIVNDFQKGDIAEGYSVSREKKESFPLTVTSAQKNPTAFYLCASKAAGSNTGELFFGEGSRLTVL.

The CDR3 DNA is TGTGCCTGGAGGACTGACCGGGACAGGGTACTTTTTAACTATGGCTACACCTTC. Its translation: CAWRTDRDRVLFNYGYTF. The V gene is TRBV30, the J gene TRBJ1-2; 9 positions agree with TRBD1. The CDR3 contains 18 residues. The germline gives CDR1 GTSNPN, CDR2 SVGIG (reference sequence). Trimming at V came to 3 bases and at J to 1 base, leaving 15 bases not matched to a gene.

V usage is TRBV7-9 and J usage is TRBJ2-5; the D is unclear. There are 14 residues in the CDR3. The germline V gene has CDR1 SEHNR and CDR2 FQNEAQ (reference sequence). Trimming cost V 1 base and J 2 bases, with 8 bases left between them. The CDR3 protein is CASSLGHEQETQYF. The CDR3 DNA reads TGTGCCAGCAGCTTAGGGCATGAACAAGAGACCCAGTACTTC.

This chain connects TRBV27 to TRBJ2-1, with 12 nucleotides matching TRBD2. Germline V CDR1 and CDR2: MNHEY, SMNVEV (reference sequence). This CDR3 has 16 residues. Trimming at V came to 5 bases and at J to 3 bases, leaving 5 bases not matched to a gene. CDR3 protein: CASSLRTSGIYNEQFF. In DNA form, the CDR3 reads TGTGCCAGCAGTCTCCGGACTAGCGGGATCTACAATGAGCAGTTCTTC.

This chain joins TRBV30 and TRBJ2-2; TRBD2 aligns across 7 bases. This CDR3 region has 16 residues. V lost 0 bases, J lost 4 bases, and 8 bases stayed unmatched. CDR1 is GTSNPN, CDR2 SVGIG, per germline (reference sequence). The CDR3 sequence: CAWSVRGRAGTGELFF. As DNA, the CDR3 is TGTGCCTGGAGTGTACGAGGGAGGGCCGGCACCGGGGAGCTGTTTTTT.

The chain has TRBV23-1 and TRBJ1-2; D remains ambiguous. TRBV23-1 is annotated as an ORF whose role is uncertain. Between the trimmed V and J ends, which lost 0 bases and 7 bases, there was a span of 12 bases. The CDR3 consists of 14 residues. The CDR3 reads CASSQSGELGGYTF. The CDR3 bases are TGCGCCAGCAGTCAATCCGGGGAGTTGGGTGGCTACACCTTC.

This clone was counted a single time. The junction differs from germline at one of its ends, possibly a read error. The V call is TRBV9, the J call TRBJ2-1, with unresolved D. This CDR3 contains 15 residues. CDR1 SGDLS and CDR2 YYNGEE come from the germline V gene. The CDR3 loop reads CTSSSHWSSYNEQFF. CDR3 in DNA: TGTACCAGCAGCTCACATTGGAGCTCCTACAATGAGCAGTTCTTC.

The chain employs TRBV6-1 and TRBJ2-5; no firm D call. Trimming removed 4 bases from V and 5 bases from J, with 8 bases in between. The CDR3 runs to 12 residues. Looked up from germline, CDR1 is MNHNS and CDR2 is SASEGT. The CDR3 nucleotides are TGTGCCAGCAGTGGGTTAGTGGAGACCCAGTACTTC. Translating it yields CASSGLVETQYF.

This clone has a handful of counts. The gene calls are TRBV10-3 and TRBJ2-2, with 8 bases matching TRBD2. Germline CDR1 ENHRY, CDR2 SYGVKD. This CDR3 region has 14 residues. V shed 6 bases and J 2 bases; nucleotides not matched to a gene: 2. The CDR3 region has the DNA TGTGCCATCAGGGCGGGAGGTAACACCGGGGAGCTGTTTTTT. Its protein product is CAIRAGGNTGELFF.

The CDR3, as DNA: TGTGCCAGCAGTGACCCCAGGGGGCTGAACACTGAAGCTTTCTTT. Translated, it gives CASSDPRGLNTEAFF. The rearrangement uses TRBV25-1 and TRBJ1-1, with 8 bases identical to TRBD1. V was pared by 3 bases and J by 0 bases, with 3 bases of the junction left unmatched. The length of the CDR3 is 15 residues. CDR1 is MGHDK, CDR2 SYGVNS, per germline.

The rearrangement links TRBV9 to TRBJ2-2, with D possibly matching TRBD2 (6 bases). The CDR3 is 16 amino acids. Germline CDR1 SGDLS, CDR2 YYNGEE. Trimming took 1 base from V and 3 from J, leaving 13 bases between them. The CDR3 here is CASSVTGEGYTGELFF. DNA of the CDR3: TGTGCCAGCAGCGTAACGGGAGAAGGTTACACCGGGGAGCTGTTTTTT.

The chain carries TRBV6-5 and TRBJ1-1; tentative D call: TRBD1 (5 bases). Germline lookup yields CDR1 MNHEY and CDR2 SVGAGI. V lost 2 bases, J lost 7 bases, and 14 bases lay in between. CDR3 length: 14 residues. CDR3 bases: TGTGCCAGCAGTTACGAGGACAAGGGGCGTGAAGCTTTCTTT. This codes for CASSYEDKGREAFF.

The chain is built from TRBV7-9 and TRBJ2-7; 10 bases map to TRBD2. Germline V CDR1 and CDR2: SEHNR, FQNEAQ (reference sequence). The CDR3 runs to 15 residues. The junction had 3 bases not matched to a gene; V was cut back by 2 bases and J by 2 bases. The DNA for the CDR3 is TGTGCCAGCAGCTTACTAGCGGGAGCTCCCTACGAGCAGTACTTC. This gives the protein CASSLLAGAPYEQYF.

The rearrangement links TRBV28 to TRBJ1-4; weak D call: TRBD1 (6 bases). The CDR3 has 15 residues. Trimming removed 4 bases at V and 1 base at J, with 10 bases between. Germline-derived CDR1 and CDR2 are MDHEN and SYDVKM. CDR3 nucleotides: TGTGCCAGCAGTTGGAGGACAGTAACTAATGAAAAACTGTTTTTT. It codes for CASSWRTVTNEKLFF.

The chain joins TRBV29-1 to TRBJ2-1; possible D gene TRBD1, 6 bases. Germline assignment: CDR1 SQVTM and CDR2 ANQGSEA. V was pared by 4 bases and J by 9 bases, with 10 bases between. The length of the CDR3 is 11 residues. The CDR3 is CSVAEGGEQFF. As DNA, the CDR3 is TGCAGCGTTGCAGAAGGGGGTGAGCAGTTCTTC.

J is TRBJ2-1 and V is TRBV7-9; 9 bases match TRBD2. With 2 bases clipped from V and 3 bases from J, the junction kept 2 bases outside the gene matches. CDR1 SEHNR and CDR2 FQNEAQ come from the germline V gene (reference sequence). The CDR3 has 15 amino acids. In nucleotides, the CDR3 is TGTGCCAGCAGCTTAACTAGCGGGTACTACAATGAGCAGTTCTTC. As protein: CASSLTSGYYNEQFF. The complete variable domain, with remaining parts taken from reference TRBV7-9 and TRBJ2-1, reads DTGVSQNPRHKITKRGQNVTFRCDPISEHNRLYWYRQTLGQGPEFLTYFQNEAQLEKSRLLSDRFSAERPKGSFSTLEIQRTEQGDSAMYLCASSLTSGYYNEQFFGPGTRLTVL.

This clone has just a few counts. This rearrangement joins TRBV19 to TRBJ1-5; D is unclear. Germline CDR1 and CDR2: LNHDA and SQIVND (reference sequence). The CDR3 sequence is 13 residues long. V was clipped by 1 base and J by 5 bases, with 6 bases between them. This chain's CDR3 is CASSIVRDQPQHF. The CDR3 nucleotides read TGTGCCAGTAGTATAGTTCGGGATCAGCCCCAGCATTTT.